These T cell receptor beta chains were read from a single sample in a study of blood T cell repertoires in COVID-19. The assay was immunoSEQ multiplex PCR, and TCRdb's table has in-frame clones only and misses some. This sample has about 67,000 clones, with about nine tenths found just once. Sequenced sample: peripheral blood. The source of these receptors is a middle-aged man with active COVID-19. Both conserved end residues are trimmed from each CDR3.

TRBV7-9	12	TRBJ2-1	ASSLDRPSGEQF
TRBV5-1	11	TRBJ2-3	ASSRGWSDTQY
TRBV5-1	12	TRBJ1-2	ASSRSTGGNGYT
TRBV6-6	14	TRBJ2-4	ASSSPLGGAKNIQY
TRBV7-2	11	TRBJ2-7	ASSRTGGYEQY
TRBV5-1	12	TRBJ2-7	ASSGTGGAYEQY
TRBV11-2	14	TRBJ2-3	ASSLRTGGPTDTQY
TRBV6-5	13	TRBJ1-2	ASNLRLQGNYGYT
TRBV19	12	TRBJ1-2	ASSEGFGDYGYT
TRBV25-1	12	TRBJ2-3	ASSELQGRDTQY
TRBV7-2	11	TRBJ1-5	ASSSNRDQPQH
TRBV18	13	TRBJ2-7	ASSPSGTSSYEQY
TRBV15	13	TRBJ1-2	ATSRDRLSVYGYT
TRBV5-1	13	TRBJ2-7	ASSFSGGGGSEQY
TRBV28	14	TRBJ2-7	ASSLMGLATSYEQY
TRBV4-2	12	TRBJ1-2	ASSQDFEVHGYT
TRBV7-3	11	TRBJ1-1	ASSPTGNTEAF
TRBV6-2/TRBV6-3	10	TRBJ2-3	ASSRQGDTQY
TRBV5-6	12	TRBJ1-2	ASSWDSTNYGYT
TRBV9	11	TRBJ1-6	ASSTNRDSPLH
TRBV27	14	TRBJ1-1	ASSNLGQGANTEAF
TRBV5-1	12	TRBJ2-7	ASSLAGVPYEQY
TRBV7-6	13	TRBJ2-1	ASSPSSGAYNEQF
TRBV5-6	14	TRBJ1-6	ASTRRGNNPNSPLH
TRBV18	13	TRBJ2-7	ASSIWTGTSYEQY
TRBV2	14	TRBJ2-3	ASSVAGGSSTDTQY
TRBV27	13	TRBJ1-5	ASSLGTASNQPQH
TRBV7-9	11	TRBJ2-1	ASSLAAGNEQF
TRBV11-2	14	TRBJ2-2	ASSSGLAAGTGELF
TRBV7-2	13	TRBJ2-3	ASSGGGAGTDTQY
TRBV5-1	14	TRBJ2-6	ASSLFGTTGANVLT
TRBV11-3	14	TRBJ2-7	ASSFSAGTGVWEQY
TRBV29-1	10	TRBJ1-1	SATGGKTEAF
TRBV9	19	TRBJ2-1	ASSARVLAGGSGFSYNEQF
TRBV12-3/TRBV12-4	9	TRBJ1-1	ASSLRVGAF
TRBV18	14	TRBJ2-3	ASSPLLAELTDTQY
TRBV10-3	13	TRBJ2-2	AISEWRVHTGELF
TRBV21-1	13	TRBJ2-4	ASSPPPGDGNIQY